This is a list of T cell receptor beta chains from one sample in a study of graft-versus-host responses after intestinal transplantation. Which antigens these TCRs recognize remains unknown. Profiled with immunoSEQ multiplex PCR; TCRdb holds only in-frame clones, not every one. The sample includes about 88,000 clones, less than 95% of them seen just once. Source: unstimulated CD4+ T cells sorted from spleen or lymph node cells, taken before transplant. These TCRs come from a human donor who was the organ donor for an intestinal transplant. Both conserved end residues are part of each CDR3. A D gene is named only where the DNA matches it firmly. The listing skips clone size in some rows; elsewhere it reads once, few, many or a size class.

12	TRBV6-4	TRBJ2-7	.	.	TGTGCCAGCGTCGGGAGCCGAGACGAGCAGTACTTC	CASVGSRDEQYF
13	TRBV5-8	TRBJ2-7	TRBD1	.	TGTGCCAGCACCAGAAGGGGGCGGAGGGAGCAGTACTTC	CASTRRGRREQYF
15	TRBV7-3	TRBJ1-1	TRBD1	.	TGTGCCAGCAGAGGGGGCGAAGGCTGGGGCACTGAAGCTTTCTTT	CASRGGEGWGTEAFF
14	TRBV6-5	TRBJ2-1	.	once	TGTGCCAGCCGGTATAGCGGAGGATACAATGAGCAGTTCTTC	CASRYSGGYNEQFF
14	TRBV5-1	TRBJ2-5	.	.	TGCGCCAGCAGCTCAGCGGACCGCTACTTGGCCCAGTACTTC	CASSSADRYLAQYF
21	TRBV28	TRBJ2-4	TRBD2	.	TGTGCCAGCAGTTTTTCGGGGACTAGCGGGAGGGGGGGGCTAGCCAAAAACATTCAGTACTTC	CASSFSGTSGRGGLAKNIQYF
16	TRBV28	TRBJ2-7	TRBD1	.	TGTGCCAGCAGTTTATTCTCCGGGACAGGGGTTCTCTTTCAGTACTTC	CASSLFSGTGVLFQYF
15	TRBV5-8	TRBJ2-5	TRBD1	.	TGTGCCAGCAGCATTCCCGGGACAGTCCAAGAGACCCAGTACTTC	CASSIPGTVQETQYF
16	TRBV2	TRBJ2-7	TRBD1	.	TGTGCCAGCAGGATCCCGACAGGGCAATCCTCCTACGAGCAGTACTTC	CASRIPTGQSSYEQYF
15	TRBV6-5	TRBJ2-7	TRBD1	.	TGTGCCAGCAGTTACTCGCGACAGGGATCCTACGAGCAGTACTTC	CASSYSRQGSYEQYF
15	TRBV25-1	TRBJ1-1	.	.	TGTGCCAGTATCGGGACAACGGACCCAAGGGGTGAAGCTTTCTTT	CASIGTTDPRGEAFF
15	TRBV6-1	TRBJ1-2	TRBD1	.	TGTGCCAGCTATTCACACAGGGGAGGAAACTATGGCTACACCTTC	CASYSHRGGNYGYTF
12	TRBV10-3	TRBJ1-1	TRBD1	.	TGTGCCGCCCGTGGGACAGAGGCTGAAGCTTTCTTT	CAARGTEAEAFF
12	TRBV6-1	TRBJ2-1	.	.	TGTGCCAGCAGTGATACGGGGAATGAGCAGTTCTTC	CASSDTGNEQFF
11	TRBV20-1	TRBJ1-2	.	.	TGCAGTGCACCTGCAGGGTACGGCTACACCTTC	CSAPAGYGYTF
12	TRBV14	TRBJ2-7	TRBD1	once	TGTGCCAGCAGCCAACCCCCGGGACAGGTCTACTTC	CASSQPPGQVYF
14	TRBV29-1	TRBJ2-7	.	.	TGCAGCGCCCGTGGAGTCCAACCGGCCGGCGAGCAGTACTTC	CSARGVQPAGEQYF